This T cell receptor beta chain stems from a study of CD8+CD57+ T cells in acquired aplastic anemia. Overall study: Quantities of DNA derived from sorted CD4+ and CD8+ cells averaged 3.2 ug. Researchers reported that healthy donors averaged roughly 11 million reads for CD4+ cells. The study, taken as a whole, reports: CD8+ Simpson's diversity in patients was not significantly different from that in controls.

Trimming cost V 0 bases and J 2 bases; bases outside gene matches: 1. Germline V gene lookup returns CDR1 LNHNV and CDR2 YYDKDF (reference sequence). The CDR3 spans 16 residues. For CDR3 and TCR beta VDJ profiling, genomic DNA was the template used. TCRdb re-derived calls from the reads in MiXCR, one entry per CDR3 protein. The sample carries 35,000 to 45,000 distinct CDR3 sequences, roughly two thirds recorded once. Concerning this clonotype: Its matching antigen is unknown.

The chain employs TRBV15 and TRBJ2-7; the match to TRBD2 covers 13 bases. Sequenced: sorted CD4+, CD8+, or CD8+CD57+ T cells (not recorded which) from PBMCs. The sequence was collected from a human donor in good health, serving as a control. CDR3 amino acids: CATSRDTSGGAYEQYF. The CDR3 DNA reads as TGTGCCACCAGCAGAGATACTAGCGGGGGGGCCTACGAGCAGTACTTC.